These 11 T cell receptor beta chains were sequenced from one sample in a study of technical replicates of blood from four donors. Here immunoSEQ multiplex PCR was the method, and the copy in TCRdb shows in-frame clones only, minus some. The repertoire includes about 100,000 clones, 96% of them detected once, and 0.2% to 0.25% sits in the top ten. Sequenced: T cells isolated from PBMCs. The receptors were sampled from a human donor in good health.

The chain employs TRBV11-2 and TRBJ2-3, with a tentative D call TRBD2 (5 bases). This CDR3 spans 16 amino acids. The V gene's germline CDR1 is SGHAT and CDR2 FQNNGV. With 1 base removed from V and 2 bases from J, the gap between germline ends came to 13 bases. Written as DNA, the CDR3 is TGTGCCAGCAGCTTAGGAGGGCAATCCCTCACAGATACGCAGTATTTT. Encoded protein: CASSLGGQSLTDTQYF. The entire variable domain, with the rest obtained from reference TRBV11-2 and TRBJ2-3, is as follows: EAGVAQSPRYKIIEKRQSVAFWCNPISGHATLYWYQQILGQGPKLLIQFQNNGVVDDSQLPKDRFSAERLKGVDSTLKIQPAKLEDSAVYLCASSLGGQSLTDTQYFGPGTRLTVL.

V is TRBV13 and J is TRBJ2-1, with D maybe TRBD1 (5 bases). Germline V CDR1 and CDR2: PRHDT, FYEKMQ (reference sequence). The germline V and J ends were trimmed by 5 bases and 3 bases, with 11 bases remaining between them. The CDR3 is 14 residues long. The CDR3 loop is CASSGRVLYNEQFF. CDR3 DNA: TGTGCCAGCAGCGGCAGGGTTCTCTACAATGAGCAGTTCTTC.

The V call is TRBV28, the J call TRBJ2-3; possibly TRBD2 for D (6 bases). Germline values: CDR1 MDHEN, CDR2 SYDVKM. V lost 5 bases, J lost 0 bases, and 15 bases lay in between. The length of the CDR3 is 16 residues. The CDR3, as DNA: TGTGCCAGCAGTCCCCCGGGAGACACTAGCACAGATACGCAGTATTTT. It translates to CASSPPGDTSTDTQYF.

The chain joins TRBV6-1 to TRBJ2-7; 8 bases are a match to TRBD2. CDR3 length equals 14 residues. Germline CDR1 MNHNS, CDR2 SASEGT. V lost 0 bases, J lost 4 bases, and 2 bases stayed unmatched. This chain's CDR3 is CASSEAGLGYEQYF. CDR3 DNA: TGTGCCAGCAGTGAAGCGGGACTAGGGTACGAGCAGTACTTC.

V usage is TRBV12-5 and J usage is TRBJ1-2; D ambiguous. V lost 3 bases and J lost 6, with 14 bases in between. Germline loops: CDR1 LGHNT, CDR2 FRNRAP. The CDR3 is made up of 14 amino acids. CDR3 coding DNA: TGTGCTAGTGGTTTCGATCGGGGTCGGGATGGCTACACCTTC. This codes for CASGFDRGRDGYTF.

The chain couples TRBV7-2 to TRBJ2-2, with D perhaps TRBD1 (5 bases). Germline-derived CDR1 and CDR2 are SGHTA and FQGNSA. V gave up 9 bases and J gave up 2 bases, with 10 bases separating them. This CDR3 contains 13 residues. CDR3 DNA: TGTGCCAGAGGCAGGGAAAACACCGGGGAGCTGTTTTTT. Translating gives CARGRENTGELFF.

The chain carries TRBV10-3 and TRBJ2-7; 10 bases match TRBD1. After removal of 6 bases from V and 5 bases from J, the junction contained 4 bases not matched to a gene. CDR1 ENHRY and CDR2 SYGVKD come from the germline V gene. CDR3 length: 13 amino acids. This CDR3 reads CAIRDRGSDEQYF. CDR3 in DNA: TGTGCCATCAGGGACAGGGGGTCTGACGAGCAGTACTTC.

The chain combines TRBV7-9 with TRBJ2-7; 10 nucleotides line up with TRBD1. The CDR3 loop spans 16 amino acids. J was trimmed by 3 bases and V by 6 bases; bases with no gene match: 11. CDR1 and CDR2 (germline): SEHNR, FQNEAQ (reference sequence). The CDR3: CASSFNRGTGDYEQYF. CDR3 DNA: TGTGCCAGCAGTTTCAACCGAGGGACAGGGGACTACGAGCAGTACTTC. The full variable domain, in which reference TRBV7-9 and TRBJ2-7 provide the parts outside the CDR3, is DTGVSQNPRHKITKRGQNVTFRCDPISEHNRLYWYRQTLGQGPEFLTYFQNEAQLEKSRLLSDRFSAERPKGSFSTLEIQRTEQGDSAMYLCASSFNRGTGDYEQYFGPGTRLTVT.

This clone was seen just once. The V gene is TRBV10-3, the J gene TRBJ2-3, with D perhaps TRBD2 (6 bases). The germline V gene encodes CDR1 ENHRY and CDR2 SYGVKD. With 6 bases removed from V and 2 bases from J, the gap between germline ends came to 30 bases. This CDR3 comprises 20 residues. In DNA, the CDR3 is TGTGCCATCAGAGACCTCGCCGCGATTCTAGCGACAAACACCACAGATACGCAGTATTTT. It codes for CAIRDLAAILATNTTDTQYF.

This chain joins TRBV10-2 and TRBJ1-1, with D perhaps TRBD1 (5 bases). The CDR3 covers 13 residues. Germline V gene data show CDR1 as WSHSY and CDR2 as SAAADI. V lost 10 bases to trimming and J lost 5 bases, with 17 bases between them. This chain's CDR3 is CAISAGIFTEAFF. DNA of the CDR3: TGCGCCATCTCCGCAGGGATCTTTACTGAAGCTTTCTTT.

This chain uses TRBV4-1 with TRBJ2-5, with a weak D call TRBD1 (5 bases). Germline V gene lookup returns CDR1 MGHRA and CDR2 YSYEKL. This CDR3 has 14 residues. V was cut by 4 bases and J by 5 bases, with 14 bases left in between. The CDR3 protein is CASSRRRVGETQYF. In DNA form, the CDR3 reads TGCGCCAGCAGCCGTCGCAGGGTTGGGGAGACCCAGTACTTC.